Following are 9 T cell receptor beta chains from one sample sequenced in a study of cytomegalovirus exposure and HLA in healthy donors. PCR primers comprised 60 Vbeta and 13 Jbeta primers. Profiling relied on immunoSEQ multiplex PCR, and the TCRdb table lists in-frame clones only, not all of them. There are some 140,000 clones in the sample; around four fifths occur only once, and over 1.5% lies in the top ten. Source material: PBMCs. All receptors derive from a man between 40 and 49 years old in good health and CMV-seronegative.

The genes are TRBV4-3 and TRBJ2-7; TRBD2 aligns across 8 bases. The CDR3 has 18 amino acids. CDR1 LGHNA and CDR2 YSLEER come from the germline V gene. The ends lost 1 base at V and 4 bases at J; junction bases unmatched: 15. The CDR3 bases are TGCGCCAGCAGCCAAGGTCGAGTGGGGCGGGGGGCGCGTTACGAGCAGTACTTC. This translates into CASSQGRVGRGARYEQYF.

The chain uses TRBV19 and TRBJ1-5; maybe TRBD1 (6 bases). The CDR3 has 16 amino acids. Deletions cut 6 bases from V and 0 bases from J, with 15 bases between. Germline V gene lookup returns CDR1 LNHDA and CDR2 SQIVND (reference sequence). The DNA of the CDR3 is TGTGCCAGTAGCTTAATCGGACAGTATAGCAATCAGCCCCAGCATTTT. Translating gives CASSLIGQYSNQPQHF.

The chain links TRBV27 to TRBJ2-2, with a possible D match to TRBD2 (5 bases). Germline-derived CDR1 and CDR2 are MNHEY and SMNVEV (reference sequence). The CDR3 runs to 17 residues. Trimming pared 5 bases from V and 3 bases from J, leaving 19 bases between. CDR3 bases: TGTGCCAGCAGTACGGCCCGGGGTAGAAGGGACACCGGGGAGCTGTTTTTT. It specifies CASSTARGRRDTGELFF.

Points on this clone: The same CDR3 also results from other DNA sequences found in this sample. The V call is TRBV15, the J call TRBJ2-7, with TRBD2 matching 14 bases. V lost 3 bases, J lost 2 bases, and 3 bases stayed unmatched. This CDR3 has 16 residues. CDR1 and CDR2 from the germline V gene are LNHNV and YYDKDF (reference sequence). The CDR3 DNA follows: TGTGCCACCAGCAGCGGGACTAGCGGGGGCCCCTACGAGCAGTACTTC. It specifies CATSSGTSGGPYEQYF.

This clone was observed a single time. This chain links TRBV11-2 with TRBJ1-6; D ambiguous. The CDR3 consists of 14 residues. The germline CDR1 and CDR2 sequences are SGHAT and FQNNGV. Trimming stripped 5 bases from V and 5 bases from J, with 10 bases between. This CDR3 reads CASSPRVDNSPLHF. Here the CDR3 DNA reads TGTGCCAGCAGCCCCCGGGTCGATAATTCACCCCTCCACTTT.

V is TRBV27 and J is TRBJ2-5, with D possibly matching TRBD2 (7 bases). Germline V CDR1 and CDR2: MNHEY, SMNVEV (reference sequence). CDR3 size: 18 residues. Trimming pared 7 bases from V and 2 bases from J, leaving 26 bases between. CDR3 nucleotide sequence: TGTGCCAGCATCCCTAGGGGGGCGTCGGGAGGTCCTCAAGAGACCCAGTACTTC. It specifies CASIPRGASGGPQETQYF.

CDR3 nucleotide sequence: TGTGCCAGCAGTTACCCCGGACAGCCCGGGGAGCAGTACTTC. Amino acids: CASSYPGQPGEQYF. This chain joins TRBV6-5 and TRBJ2-7, with a tentative D call TRBD1 (6 bases). The CDR3 runs 14 residues. CDR1 and CDR2 (germline): MNHEY, SVGAGI. V was trimmed by 2 bases and J by 7 bases, leaving 15 bases between them.

This CDR3 is CASSYSGGGLSYEQYF. CDR3 nucleotides: TGTGCCAGCAGCTATTCTGGCGGGGGGCTCTCCTACGAGCAGTACTTC. J is TRBJ2-7 and V is TRBV7-9; TRBD2 agrees at 8 bases. This CDR3 is 16 amino acids long. V shed 4 bases, J shed 0 bases, and the junction held 8 bases outside the gene matches. Looked up from germline, CDR1 is SEHNR and CDR2 is FQNEAQ (reference sequence).

The chain joins TRBV11-3 to TRBJ2-7; D perhaps matches TRBD2 (9 bases). V dropped 5 bases and J dropped 6 bases, with 20 bases sitting between them. CDR3 size: 15 residues. Germline V gives CDR1 SGHNT, CDR2 YENEEA. The chain's CDR3 is CASSRGRGRGGEQYF. The CDR3 coding sequence is TGTGCCAGCAGCCGTGGCAGGGGGCGGGGGGGCGAGCAGTACTTC.